These 19 T cell receptor beta chains were sequenced from one sample in a study of CD8+CD57+ T cells in acquired aplastic anemia. Patients sequenced had flow cytometry evidence of CD8+CD57+ cell expansion. Profiling that covered TCR beta VDJ and CDR3 relied on genomic DNA as its template. Each CDR3 protein gets one entry after TCRdb re-called the reads with MiXCR. Among 95,000 to 150,000 distinct CDR3 sequences, over 30% were seen once, and the ten largest hold more than 2.5%. Sequencing was done on a sample of sorted CD4+, CD8+, or CD8+CD57+ T cells (not recorded which) from PBMCs. Every receptor here comes from a human donor with aplastic anemia.

This clonotype has ten or more counts. The chain employs TRBV19 and TRBJ2-1; 12 positions match TRBD1. The V gene's germline CDR1 is LNHDA and CDR2 SQIVND (reference sequence). The CDR3 loop spans 17 amino acids. With 7 bases clipped from V and 7 bases from J, the junction kept 14 bases outside the gene matches. For the CDR3, the DNA is TGTGCCAGTACCAAAGGGCGCCGGGACAGGGGGCCGAATGAGCAGTTCTTC. It encodes CASTKGRRDRGPNEQFF.

The chain employs TRBV10-3 and TRBJ2-5; 9 bases align to TRBD2. The germline V gene encodes CDR1 ENHRY and CDR2 SYGVKD. The CDR3 sequence is 15 residues long. The junction had 1 base not matched to a gene; V was cut back by 0 bases and J by 2 bases. CDR3 region: CAISESLAGQETQYF. The CDR3 DNA sequence: TGTGCCATCAGTGAGTCTCTAGCGGGGCAAGAGACCCAGTACTTC.

The chain is built from TRBV19 and TRBJ2-7, with unresolved D. The CDR3 is 13 residues long. Germline V gene sequence: CDR1 LNHDA, CDR2 SQIVND (reference sequence). V shed 9 bases and J shed 6 bases, with 18 bases lying between them. The chain's CDR3 is CASSLDAVGEQYV. The CDR3 DNA follows: TGTGCCAGCAGCCTCGACGCTGTAGGCGAGCAGTACGTC.

The gene calls are TRBV25-1 and TRBJ1-2; no clear D. V lost 0 bases to trimming and J lost 5 bases, with 4 bases between them. The CDR3 is 12 residues long. The germline CDR1 and CDR2 sequences are MGHDK and SYGVNS. CDR3 nucleotides: TGTGCCAGCAGTGAATATGGGTATGGCTACACCTTC. Amino acid sequence: CASSEYGYGYTF.

In this sample, this clonotype turned up many times. Compared with germline, one end of the junction differs, possibly owing to a read error. The CDR3 DNA reads TGCAGTGCTGGAGAGTACGAGCAGTACTTC. Protein sequence: CSAGEYEQYF. This chain joins TRBV20-1 and TRBJ2-7; D gene unclear. The germline gives CDR1 DFQATT, CDR2 SNEGSKA (reference sequence). This CDR3 has 10 residues.

This clonotype is categorized as medium-sized. The CDR3 spells CASSRDSSYEQYF. The CDR3 DNA is TGTGCCAGCAGCCGGGACAGCTCCTACGAGCAGTACTTC. The chain joins TRBV7-2 to TRBJ2-7; the match to TRBD1 covers 7 bases. With V trimmed by 5 bases and J by 0 bases, 1 base remained unmatched. The CDR3 extends over 13 amino acids. Germline loops: CDR1 SGHTA, CDR2 FQGNSA.

The rearrangement uses TRBV7-6 and TRBJ2-2; D is possibly TRBD2 (5 bases). Germline CDR1 is SGHVS and CDR2 is FNYEAQ. The CDR3 extends over 15 amino acids. The V end lost 6 bases, the J end lost 1 base, and 12 bases lay between the germline ends. The CDR3 nucleotides are TGTGCCAGCAGACCTACGGGGTGGAACACCGGGGAGCTGTTTTTT. This codes for CASRPTGWNTGELFF. The variable domain in full, completed from reference TRBV7-6 and TRBJ2-2, reads GAGVSQSPRYKVTKRGQDVALRCDPISGHVSLYWYRQALGQGPEFLTYFNYEAQQDKSGLPNDRFSAERPEGSISTLTIQRTEQRDSAMYRCASRPTGWNTGELFFGEGSRLTVL.

The chain recombines TRBV12-3 or TRBV12-4 with TRBJ1-2, with no clear D. The CDR3 is 13 residues long. Trimming cost V 3 bases and J 2 bases, with 7 bases left between them. The CDR3 is CASSFLRNYGYTF. CDR3 in DNA: TGTGCCAGCAGTTTCCTGAGAAACTATGGCTACACCTTC.

This clonotype has a handful of counts. This chain uses TRBV19 with TRBJ2-3, with 8 bases aligning to TRBD2. The CDR3 is made up of 15 amino acids. V trimming: 6 bases; J trimming: 0 bases; junction bases outside the gene matches: 5. CDR1 and CDR2 from the germline V gene are LNHDA and SQIVND (reference sequence). CDR3 in DNA: TGTGCCAGTAGGTCGGGGGGGGCGAGCACAGATACGCAGTATTTT. This sequence encodes CASRSGGASTDTQYF.

This clonotype was picked up a small number of times. The chain is built from TRBV6-1 and TRBJ2-1, with 7 bases aligning to TRBD1. Germline V CDR1 and CDR2: MNHNS, SASEGT. The V and J ends lost 9 bases and 0 bases, in that order; junction bases with no gene match: 11. This CDR3 spans 16 amino acids. This CDR3 reads CASSYRGPSSYNEQFF. CDR3 bases: TGTGCCAGTTCCTACAGGGGTCCGTCCTCCTACAATGAGCAGTTCTTC.

The rearrangement joins TRBV28 to TRBJ1-1; 7 bases agree with TRBD1. J lost 8 bases, V lost 6 bases, and 3 bases had no gene match. This CDR3 has 11 residues. Germline V gives CDR1 MDHEN, CDR2 SYDVKM. The CDR3 region is CASRETGEAFF. In DNA, the CDR3 is TGTGCCAGCAGAGAGACAGGGGAAGCTTTCTTT.

The V gene is TRBV20-1, the J gene TRBJ1-2; TRBD1 agrees at 8 bases. The germline CDR1 and CDR2 sequences are DFQATT and SNEGSKA (reference sequence). The ends lost 7 bases at V and 6 bases at J; junction bases unmatched: 19. The length of the CDR3 is 16 residues. The DNA for the CDR3 is TGCAGTGTAAGAGGGACAGGCGCGTTCGAATGGGATGGCTACACCTTC. Its protein is CSVRGTGAFEWDGYTF.

At least ten counts were recorded for this clonotype. The chain is built from TRBV6-1 and TRBJ2-7, with a possible D match to TRBD1 (8 bases). Germline CDR1 reads MNHNS; CDR2 reads SASEGT. The CDR3 runs 15 residues. V was clipped by 7 bases and J by 0 bases, with 16 bases between them. The CDR3, as DNA: TGTGCCAGCACCCGACAGGGGAGGGGCTCCTACGAGCAGTACGTC. It encodes CASTRQGRGSYEQYV.

V and J are TRBV2 and TRBJ1-5, with TRBD1 as a possible D gene (6 bases). The CDR3 loop spans 14 amino acids. Germline V gene data show CDR1 as SNHLY and CDR2 as FYNNEI. V lost 7 bases and J lost 4, with 14 bases in between. CDR3 in DNA: TGTGCCAGCACCCTGGGGGGGGCGAATCAGCCCCAGCATTTT. It specifies CASTLGGANQPQHF.

As regards this clonotype: Germline is not matched at one junction end, which may reflect a read error. The chain joins TRBV2 to TRBJ2-7; D might be TRBD2 (6 bases). CDR3 size: 14 residues. Germline values: CDR1 SNHLY, CDR2 FYNNEI. CDR3 residues: CASSDGGRGNEPYF. For the CDR3, the DNA is TGTGCCAGCAGTGATGGGGGACGGGGGAACGAGCCGTACTTC. Drawing the rest from reference TRBV2 and TRBJ2-7, the complete variable domain is EPEVTQTPSHQVTQMGQEVILRCVPISNHLYFYWYRQILGQKVEFLVSFYNNEISEKSEIFDDQFSVERPDGSNFTLKIRSTKLEDSAMYFCASSDGGRGNEPYFGPGTRLTVT.

This sequence joins TRBV9 and TRBJ2-1; tentative D call: TRBD2 (7 bases). The CDR3 extends over 16 amino acids. Trimming left V 3 bases short and J 0 bases short, with 13 bases between. From germline, CDR1 is SGDLS and CDR2 YYNGEE. CDR3 sequence reads: CASSARGAVSYNEQFF. In DNA form, the CDR3 reads TGTGCCAGCAGCGCCCGGGGGGCAGTCTCCTACAATGAGCAGTTCTTC.

This chain links TRBV9 with TRBJ1-5; TRBD1 matches at 7 bases. The CDR3 extends over 14 amino acids. The germline V gene has CDR1 SGDLS and CDR2 YYNGEE. V dropped 2 bases and J dropped 5; count of bases not matched to a gene: 4. CDR3: CASSVGQSDQPQHF. DNA of the CDR3: TGTGCCAGCAGCGTGGGACAGTCCGATCAGCCCCAGCATTTT.

The chain couples TRBV27 to TRBJ1-1, with a possible D match to TRBD1 (6 bases). CDR3 length: 16 residues. Germline V CDR1 and CDR2: MNHEY, SMNVEV (reference sequence). V lost 6 bases and J 1 base, leaving 18 bases between the germline ends. The CDR3 reads CASSFRGQGRNTEAFF. The DNA for the CDR3 is TGTGCCAGCAGCTTTAGGGGTCAGGGGAGGAACACTGAAGCTTTCTTT.

This clonotype was counted many times. This chain links TRBV5-1 with TRBJ1-1; the match to TRBD1 covers 9 bases. The germline V gene has CDR1 SGHRS and CDR2 YFSETQ. The trim removed 0 bases at V and 4 bases at J, leaving 7 bases unmatched. This CDR3 is built from 16 residues. The DNA for the CDR3 is TGCGCCAGCAGCTTGGCCCTGACAGGGGGGGGCACTGAAGCTTTCTTT. It encodes CASSLALTGGGTEAFF.